This T cell receptor (beta chain) is drawn from a study of control samples from healthy donors and cancer patients. The CDR3 runs 14 residues. The V gene's germline CDR1 is ENHRY and CDR2 SYGVKD. Germline trimming cut 6 bases from V and 4 bases from J; bases unmatched to any gene: 6. The protocol was immunoSEQ multiplex PCR, while the TCRdb copy is restricted to in-frame clones and leaves out a portion. The data contain 84,000 or so clones, 75% to 85% of them singletons. This rearrangement joins TRBV10-3 to TRBJ2-1; 7 nucleotides align to TRBD1. What was sequenced was PBMCs. The sequence was collected from a man between 60 and 75 years old with head and neck cancer. In nucleotides, the CDR3 is TGTGCCATCAGCGCATGGACAGGATACAATGAGCAGTTCTTC. It is translated as CAISAWTGYNEQFF.